Sequencing of this TCR beta chain was carried out in a study of T cell responses to AZD1222 COVID-19 vaccine. General study findings and limits: Mostly white British, mostly female donors; authors suggested clonal diversity may be underestimated. Repertoires were obtained solely post-peak T cell response. Reports say nearly half of spike-specific TCRs go after unmutated variant regions.

Germline V gives CDR1 SGHVS, CDR2 FNYEAQ. Trimming left V 3 bases short and J 4 bases short, with 13 bases between. The CDR3 runs to 14 residues. As regards this clone: Its target is unknown.

Using immunoSEQ multiplex PCR, the repertoire was profiled, and TCRdb retains in-frame clones only, with some absent. The sample shows about 100,000 clones, roughly 89% of them seen only once. The chain uses TRBV7-6 and TRBJ2-7; D might be TRBD2 (5 bases). The clonotype comes from an adult in good health. This material consisted of peripheral blood, taken on day 0 of AZD1222 vaccination. The chain's CDR3 is CASSLVSAAYEQYF. The CDR3 region has the DNA TGTGCCAGCAGCTTGGTTAGCGCAGCTTACGAGCAGTACTTC.